What follows are 23 T cell receptor beta chains derived from one specimen sequenced in a study of OX40 agonist ivuxolimab in advanced cancers. The data were produced by immunoSEQ multiplex PCR, yet TCRdb's version contains in-frame clones alone and is incomplete. The sample records about 83,000 clones, around 90% being singletons. The source material was CD4+ or CD8+ T cells sorted from blood, sampled in a trial of the OX40 agonist ivuxolimab. The source is an adult with an advanced solid tumor such as melanoma, head and neck, liver or kidney cancer.

V and J are TRBV29-1 and TRBJ1-5; no definite D call. The V gene lost 5 bases and the J gene lost 1 base, with 9 bases spanning the gap. The CDR3 contains 13 residues. Per the germline V gene, CDR1 is SQVTM and CDR2 is ANQGSEA. The CDR3 is CSVTKGSNQPQHF. CDR3 DNA: TGCAGCGTTACGAAAGGGAGCAATCAGCCCCAGCATTTT. Supplemented by reference TRBV29-1 and TRBJ1-5, the full variable domain reads SAVISQKPSRDICQRGTSLTIQCQVDSQVTMMFWYRQQPGQSLTLIATANQGSEATYESGFVIDKFPISRPNLTFSTLTVSNMSPEDSSIYLCSVTKGSNQPQHFGDGTRLSIL.

The chain joins TRBV29-1 to TRBJ2-2; D is possibly TRBD1 (5 bases). Deletions cut 7 bases from V and 3 bases from J, with 15 bases between. The CDR3 sequence is 14 residues long. CDR1 is SQVTM, CDR2 ANQGSEA, per germline. CDR3 residues: CSARQNWDTGELFF. The CDR3 DNA is TGCAGCGCCCGACAGAATTGGGACACCGGGGAGCTGTTTTTT.

The V call is TRBV5-1, the J call TRBJ1-5, with TRBD1 matching over 11 bases. Germline CDR1 reads SGHRS; CDR2 reads YFSETQ. V shed 0 bases, J shed 6 bases, and the junction held 2 bases outside the gene matches. The CDR3 extends over 15 amino acids. The CDR3 DNA sequence: TGCGCCAGCAGCTTGGCTGGGACAGGGGGTCAGCCCCAGCATTTT. Its protein product is CASSLAGTGGQPQHF.

The V call is TRBV7-2, the J call TRBJ2-1, with D unclear. CDR3 length equals 11 residues. Germline loops: CDR1 SGHTA, CDR2 FQGNSA. V was trimmed by 8 bases and J by 3 bases, leaving 5 bases between them. The DNA of the CDR3 is TGTGCCAGCGGCAACTACAATGAGCAGTTCTTC. Protein product: CASGNYNEQFF.

This clone has only one observation. This chain links TRBV27 with TRBJ2-7; D gene unclear. V shed 4 bases and J shed 2 bases, with 9 bases lying between them. Germline loops: CDR1 MNHEY, CDR2 SMNVEV (reference sequence). The CDR3 sequence is 13 residues long. The CDR3 spells CASSSAATYEQYF. CDR3 sequence (DNA): TGTGCCAGCAGTTCGGCAGCTACCTACGAGCAGTACTTC.

The chain couples TRBV4-2 to TRBJ1-4; D remains ambiguous. Germline CDR1 and CDR2: LGHNA and YNFKEQ. The CDR3 has 15 amino acids. The germline V and J ends were trimmed by 0 bases and 8 bases, with 13 bases remaining between them. The CDR3 spells CASSQDWVQPEKLFF. The CDR3 bases are TGTGCCAGCAGCCAAGATTGGGTACAGCCAGAAAAACTGTTTTTT.

This clone has a single count. V usage is TRBV6-1 and J usage is TRBJ2-1, with TRBD1 as a possible D gene (5 bases). The germline V gene has CDR1 MNHNS and CDR2 SASEGT. The V end lost 2 bases, the J end lost 9 bases, and 17 bases lay between the germline ends. This CDR3 region has 15 residues. CDR3 coding DNA: TGTGCCAGCAGTGAAATGGGGCAGATAGAGCTTGAGCAGTTCTTC. The encoded protein is CASSEMGQIELEQFF.

The chain uses TRBV11-2 and TRBJ2-3, with 12 bases lining up with TRBD2. There are 17 residues in the CDR3. Trimming took 6 bases from V and 4 from J; bases not matched to a gene: 11. Germline-derived CDR1 and CDR2 are SGHAT and FQNNGV. The CDR3 bases are TGTGCCAGCAGTCGCACTAGCGGGAGGACGGGGGCAGATACGCAGTATTTT. Translated: CASSRTSGRTGADTQYF.

The chain carries TRBV25-1 and TRBJ1-1; 7 nucleotides agree with TRBD1. J was trimmed by 4 bases and V by 6 bases; bases with no gene match: 5. CDR1 is MGHDK and CDR2 is SYGVNS in the germline V gene. This CDR3 has 13 residues. In DNA form, the CDR3 reads TGTGCCAGCAGACAGGGGCTGCTCACTGAAGCTTTCTTT. It encodes CASRQGLLTEAFF.

V usage is TRBV19 and J usage is TRBJ2-6; TRBD2 is a possible D gene (7 bases). The CDR3 has 16 amino acids. Trimming left V 7 bases short and J 0 bases short, with 13 bases between. The germline CDR1 and CDR2 sequences are LNHDA and SQIVND (reference sequence). CDR3 residues: CASTGGHLSGANVLTF. The CDR3 nucleotides read TGTGCCAGTACGGGGGGCCACCTCTCTGGGGCCAACGTCCTGACTTTC.

About this clone: Other DNA sequences from this sample encode an identical CDR3 as well. This rearrangement joins TRBV7-2 to TRBJ2-3, with 7 bases lining up with TRBD1. Germline V gene lookup returns CDR1 SGHTA and CDR2 FQGNSA. The CDR3 has 15 residues. The V and J ends lost 5 bases and 2 bases, in that order; junction bases with no gene match: 7. The CDR3 sequence is CASSPRQGYTDTQYF. CDR3 coding DNA: TGTGCCAGCAGCCCACGACAGGGTTACACAGATACGCAGTATTTT.

The V and J genes are TRBV27 and TRBJ2-7; 7 bases match TRBD2. Germline V gene data show CDR1 as MNHEY and CDR2 as SMNVEV (reference sequence). J gave up 1 base and V 5 bases, and 5 bases lay outside the gene matches. There are 14 residues in the CDR3. The CDR3 DNA follows: TGTGCCAGCAGTCAAGCGGGACCTTCCTACGAGCAGTACTTC. Protein sequence: CASSQAGPSYEQYF.

The chain joins TRBV27 to TRBJ2-7; the D gene could be TRBD1 or TRBD2 (6 bases each). V was cut by 6 bases and J by 1 base, with 13 bases left in between. Germline loops: CDR1 MNHEY, CDR2 SMNVEV (reference sequence). The CDR3 runs 14 residues. The CDR3, as DNA: TGTGCCAGCAGCTGGCGGGACAATTCCTACGAGCAGTACTTC. Translation: CASSWRDNSYEQYF.

This chain links TRBV6-5 with TRBJ2-7; TRBD2 matches 8 bases. The length of the CDR3 is 15 residues. Germline trimming cut 5 bases from V and 2 bases from J; bases unmatched to any gene: 8. Germline loops: CDR1 MNHEY, CDR2 SVGAGI. In DNA form, the CDR3 reads TGTGCCAGCAGTCCTAGAGCGGGGGAGACCTACGAGCAGTACTTC. Translating it yields CASSPRAGETYEQYF.

This clone was seen only a few times. The rearrangement links TRBV4-1 to TRBJ1-2; D gene uncertain. Per the germline V gene, CDR1 is MGHRA and CDR2 is YSYEKL. V was clipped by 0 bases and J by 5 bases, with 7 bases between them. The CDR3 is 13 amino acids. The CDR3 region is CASSQDWQYGYTF. The DNA for the CDR3 is TGCGCCAGCAGCCAAGATTGGCAGTATGGCTACACCTTC.

The genes are TRBV14 and TRBJ1-1; D gene uncertain. Germline CDR1 is SGHDN and CDR2 is FVKESK. The ends were cut back, 4 bases at V and 1 base at J, with 13 bases in the middle. The CDR3 is 15 amino acids. The CDR3 sequence: CASSRGPQPNTEAFF. CDR3 in DNA: TGTGCCAGCAGCCGAGGCCCCCAGCCGAACACTGAAGCTTTCTTT.

This clone was counted a single time. The chain has TRBV7-2 and TRBJ2-5, with D uncertain. Between the trimmed V and J ends, which lost 0 bases and 4 bases, there was a span of 0 bases. This CDR3 has 11 residues. CDR1 and CDR2 (germline): SGHTA, FQGNSA. The CDR3 DNA reads as TGTGCCAGCAGCTTAGCAGAGACCCAGTACTTC. The encoded protein is CASSLAETQYF.

This chain joins TRBV18 and TRBJ2-3; possible D gene TRBD1, 5 bases. The germline gives CDR1 KGHSH, CDR2 LQKENI. CDR3 length: 15 amino acids. The V end was cut by 0 bases, the J end by 2 bases, with 9 bases between. In DNA, the CDR3 is TGTGCCAGCTCACCACCGCAGGGCCCCACAGATACGCAGTATTTT. It yields the protein CASSPPQGPTDTQYF.

V and J are TRBV6-5 and TRBJ1-2, with no clear D. There are 11 residues in the CDR3. Looked up from germline, CDR1 is MNHEY and CDR2 is SVGAGI. Trimming cost V 6 bases and J 4 bases, with 6 bases left between them. The CDR3 DNA is TGTGCCAGCAGAAATAGCTATGGCTACACCTTC. It specifies CASRNSYGYTF.

This clone has more than one count but fewer than ten. V gene TRBV2 combines with J gene TRBJ1-4; D ambiguous. This CDR3 has 13 amino acids. The germline gives CDR1 SNHLY, CDR2 FYNNEI. Trimming took 6 bases from V and 8 from J, leaving 13 bases between them. The CDR3 here is CASRGLGREKLFF. The CDR3 DNA reads TGTGCCAGCAGGGGCCTAGGTCGGGAAAAACTGTTTTTT.

The V call is TRBV2, the J call TRBJ2-2; 9 bases match TRBD1. This CDR3 contains 14 residues. With V trimmed by 5 bases and J by 5 bases, 3 bases remained unmatched. Germline CDR1 SNHLY, CDR2 FYNNEI. The CDR3, as DNA: TGTGCCAGCAGTCGACAGGGGGTAACCGGGGAGCTGTTTTTT. The encoded protein is CASSRQGVTGELFF.

V and J are TRBV4-2 and TRBJ2-1, with 7 bases lining up with TRBD2. V shed 0 bases and J 0 bases; nucleotides not matched to a gene: 8. In germline, CDR1 is LGHNA, CDR2 YNFKEQ. The CDR3 loop spans 18 amino acids. DNA for the CDR3: TGTGCCAGCAGCCAAGATCCCGGAGCGGGGCCCTCCTACAATGAGCAGTTCTTC. The encoded protein is CASSQDPGAGPSYNEQFF.

In this sample, this clone turned up once. The genes are TRBV9 and TRBJ2-7, with 10 nucleotides matching TRBD1. CDR1 is SGDLS and CDR2 is YYNGEE in the germline V gene. V shed 4 bases and J 6 bases; nucleotides not matched to a gene: 13. The CDR3 is made up of 16 amino acids. The CDR3: CASSPTPGTGVSEQYF. The CDR3 bases are TGTGCCAGCAGCCCCACTCCGGGGACAGGGGTTAGCGAGCAGTACTTC.